The sequence of this T cell receptor beta chain was determined in a study of T cell repertoires in cytomegalovirus infection. Background on the study: Peptides in the study included HLA-C-restricted and HLA-B-restricted CMV epitopes. Study-level points and caveats: Carriers of CMV plus the relevant HLA were identified by cumulative public TCR beta family frequency.

CDR1 is SGHAT and CDR2 is FQNNGV in the germline V gene. This CDR3 has 16 residues. The V and J ends lost 2 bases and 2 bases, in that order; junction bases with no gene match: 7. On this clonotype itself: Its antigen remains unknown.

TCRdb itself ran the reads through MiXCR, one entry per CDR3 protein. The table includes some 310,000 distinct CDR3 sequences, roughly 25% detected once. The chain carries TRBV11-2 and TRBJ2-7; 9 bases agree with TRBD2. This receptor was identified in a human donor in good health (CMV status not recorded). Some clones in this sample may be carry-over from other donors' samples. This sample comprised cultured PBMCs, obtained from culture after CMV antigen stimulation. The CDR3 sequence: CASSLSSGEFTYEQYV. The CDR3 DNA reads as TGTGCCAGCAGCTTATCTAGCGGGGAATTTACCTACGAGCAGTACGTC.